A selection of T cell receptor beta chains follows, all from one sample in a study of cytomegalovirus exposure and HLA in healthy donors. Some clones are missing from TCRdb's copy, which holds only in-frame ones; the method was immunoSEQ multiplex PCR. Among under 300,000 clones listed, 80% to 95% were seen once. The sequencing sample was made of PBMCs. Every receptor here comes from a girl aged 2 to 9 in good health and CMV-seronegative. The CDR3 runs from the conserved cysteine through the conserved F or W. A D gene is named only where the DNA matches it firmly. Where a row states a size, it is once, few, many or the class of an expanded clone; other rows omit it.

TRBJ2-4,TRBV4-1,.,TRBD2,CASSSRGGANSDIQYF,TGCGCCAGCAGCTCCCGCGGGGGGGCCAACTCCGACATTCAGTACTTC
TRBJ1-6,TRBV5-1,.,.,CASRPAQSGSPLHF,TGCGCCAGCAGACCTGCCCAATCCGGTTCACCCCTCCACTTT
TRBJ1-6,TRBV6-5,.,TRBD1,CASRGTGGNSPLHF,TGTGCCAGCAGAGGGACAGGGGGGAATTCACCCCTCCACTTT
TRBJ2-7,TRBV7-8,.,.,CASSLGSDRGEQYF,TGTGCCAGCAGCCTAGGATCCGATCGGGGCGAGCAGTACTTC
TRBJ1-2,TRBV2,.,.,CASKPLAAGGYTF,TGTGCCAGCAAGCCATTAGCGGCCGGCGGCTACACCTTC
TRBJ1-6,TRBV5-4,.,TRBD1,CASSLLGQQNSPLHF,TGTGCCAGCAGCTTGTTGGGACAGCAAAATTCACCCCTCCACTTT
TRBJ2-5,TRBV6-6,.,TRBD2,CASSTSGGAVETQYF,TGTGCCAGCAGTACTAGCGGGGGGGCCGTGGAGACCCAGTACTTC
TRBJ2-3,TRBV4-1,.,TRBD2,CASSLTSGGTDTQYF,TGCGCCAGCAGCCTGACTAGCGGGGGCACAGATACGCAGTATTTT
TRBJ2-3,TRBV7-9,.,.,CASSLAGHTDTQYF,TGTGCCAGCAGCTTAGCGGGGCACACAGATACGCAGTATTTT
TRBJ2-7,TRBV7-9,.,TRBD1,CSSSLAAGTDAEQYF,TGTTCCAGCAGCTTAGCAGCCGGGACAGACGCCGAGCAGTACTTC
TRBJ1-3,TRBV11-2,.,.,CASSLKRERNTIYF,TGTGCCAGCAGCTTAAAACGGGAAAGAAACACCATATATTTT
TRBJ1-1,TRBV6-7,.,.,CASSYTLAGNTEAFF,TGTGCCAGCAGTTACACCTTGGCAGGGAACACTGAAGCTTTCTTT
TRBJ2-7,TRBV5-6,.,TRBD2,CASSLARVAGTYEQYF,TGTGCCAGCAGCTTGGCCCGAGTAGCGGGGACCTACGAGCAGTACTTC
TRBJ2-7,TRBV20-1,.,TRBD2,CSTSATYEQYF,TGCAGTACTAGCGCGACCTACGAGCAGTACTTC
TRBJ1-3,TRBV28,.,.,CASSPGGMDTIYF,TGTGCCAGCAGCCCCGGAGGTATGGACACCATATATTTT
TRBJ2-1,TRBV7-9,.,.,CASSLSDRGGGEQFF,TGTGCCAGCAGCTTAAGTGACAGGGGCGGGGGTGAGCAGTTCTTC
TRBJ2-1,TRBV5-3,.,.,CARSQPFYYYNEQFF,TGTGCCAGAAGCCAACCCTTCTACTACTACAATGAGCAGTTCTTC
TRBJ1-1,TRBV2,.,TRBD1,CASRKTGGTEAFF,TGTGCCAGCAGAAAGACAGGGGGCACTGAAGCTTTCTTT
TRBJ2-7,TRBV6-1,.,.,CASSKDKPFSYEQYF,TGTGCCAGCAGTAAAGACAAACCATTCTCCTACGAGCAGTACTTC
TRBJ2-1,TRBV7-2,.,TRBD2,CASSQTSGRYSYNEQFF,TGTGCCAGCAGCCAGACTAGCGGGAGGTACTCCTACAATGAGCAGTTCTTC
TRBJ2-7,TRBV9,.,.,CASSVWGGEQYF,TGTGCCAGCAGCGTATGGGGCGGCGAGCAGTACTTC
TRBJ2-1,TRBV7-9,.,.,CASSWGVGQFF,TGTGCCAGCAGCTGGGGGGTGGGGCAGTTCTTC
TRBJ2-3,TRBV13,.,TRBD1,CASSQGAGKDTQYF,TGTGCCAGCAGCCAGGGGGCAGGGAAAGATACGCAGTATTTT
TRBJ1-3,TRBV4-2,.,.,CASSQTGGGLWGSGNTIYF,TGTGCCAGCAGCCAAACCGGGGGGGGATTATGGGGCTCTGGAAACACCATATATTTT
TRBJ1-4,TRBV6-5,once,.,CASRRNEKLFF,TGTGCCAGCAGGCGTAATGAAAAACTGTTTTTT
TRBJ2-1,TRBV29-1,.,.,CSVDQVSTGDEQFF,TGCAGCGTTGATCAAGTCTCAACGGGGGATGAGCAGTTCTTC
TRBJ2-1,TRBV29-1,.,.,CSVDLSGDNEQFF,TGCAGCGTTGATCTTAGCGGAGACAATGAGCAGTTCTTC
TRBJ2-5,TRBV12-5,.,.,CASLGAYQETQYF,TGTGCTTCCCTGGGGGCGTACCAAGAGACCCAGTACTTC
TRBJ2-5,TRBV11-2,.,.,CASSLPGDARPTQYF,TGTGCCAGCAGCCTCCCGGGGGACGCCCGTCCGACCCAGTACTTC
TRBJ2-5,TRBV5-1,.,TRBD1,CASSLVGQGGETQYF,TGCGCCAGCAGCTTGGTCGGACAGGGGGGGGAGACCCAGTACTTC
TRBJ2-2,TRBV9,few,.,CASSASGELFF,TGTGCCAGCAGCGCGAGCGGGGAGCTGTTTTTT
TRBJ2-3,TRBV7-2,.,TRBD2,CASRELAAVPDTQYF,TGTGCCAGCAGAGAACTAGCGGCCGTGCCAGATACGCAGTATTTT
TRBJ2-1,TRBV6-5,.,.,CASRTIGRGYNEQFF,TGTGCCAGCAGGACAATCGGGCGGGGCTACAATGAGCAGTTCTTC